Sequencing of this T cell receptor beta chain was carried out in a study of T cell responses to AZD1222 COVID-19 vaccine. The V gene's germline CDR1 is SGHVS and CDR2 FNYEAQ. This CDR3 is built from 15 residues. V gave up 5 bases and J gave up 5 bases, with 17 bases separating them. Assay: immunoSEQ multiplex PCR; the TCRdb copy retains only in-frame clones and omits some. The sample includes 150,000 or so clones, around 86% seen only once; the top ten take about 4%. This clone was recorded a few times. The rearrangement uses TRBV7-6 and TRBJ2-3; maybe TRBD2 (5 bases). Sequencing used peripheral blood, obtained on day 0 of MenACWY control vaccination. This receptor was taken from an adult in good health. In DNA form, the CDR3 reads TGTGCCAGCAGCGCCGGGGATGCCCGAAGAGATACGCAGTATTTT. The encoded protein is CASSAGDARRDTQYF.